The clone carrying this TCR beta chain was found a few times. The sample comes from a study of T-cell reconstitution after alpha-beta-depleted transplantation in children. Unique molecular identifiers were used in preparing the TCRbeta library. Via MiXCR, TCRdb re-called the PCR reads, giving one row per CDR3 protein. The table shows about 980,000 distinct CDR3 sequences, with 25% to 35% occurring only once. Germline CDR1 is MNHEY and CDR2 is SVGEGT. This CDR3 is 15 amino acids long. V dropped 7 bases and J dropped 0 bases, with 13 bases sitting between them. The chain recombines TRBV6-2 or TRBV6-3 with TRBJ2-4; perhaps TRBD1 as D (5 bases). The sample consisted of PBMCs, mostly from graft donor cells, taken 360 days after TCRalphabeta/CD19-depleted stem cell transplant. The receptor's source is a boy younger than two who had a stem cell transplant for SCID, so the T cells may come from the graft donor. CDR3 residues: CASTTRQLAKNIQYF. DNA of the CDR3: TGTGCCAGCACCACACGACAGTTAGCCAAAAACATTCAGTACTTC.